This entry features one T cell receptor beta chain sequence. The repertoire was sequenced with immunoSEQ multiplex PCR; TCRdb's copy has only in-frame clones and lacks some. Here the sample spans around 300,000 clones, approximately 90% being singletons. This sample was included in a study of blood T cell repertoires in COVID-19. On the study more broadly: Symptom resolution, clearance, or two negative PCRs marked donors in Cohort 3 as recovered.

The age range of participants was 18 to 89 years, with residence in about 25 US areas. Sequenced: PBMCs or T cells enriched from blood (not recorded which). This TCR was sampled from a woman aged 60-75 years in a cohort exposed to, infected with or recovered from COVID-19 (not recorded which).

The CDR3 sequence: CASSPTGGLTEAFF. CDR3 in DNA: TGCGCCAGCAGCCCGACAGGGGGCCTCACTGAAGCTTTCTTT. The rearrangement uses TRBV5-1 and TRBJ1-1, with 10 bases matching TRBD1. The germline V gene encodes CDR1 SGHRS and CDR2 YFSETQ. Losses at the gene ends were 4 bases for V and 4 bases for J; bases not matched to a gene: 4. CDR3 size: 14 residues.